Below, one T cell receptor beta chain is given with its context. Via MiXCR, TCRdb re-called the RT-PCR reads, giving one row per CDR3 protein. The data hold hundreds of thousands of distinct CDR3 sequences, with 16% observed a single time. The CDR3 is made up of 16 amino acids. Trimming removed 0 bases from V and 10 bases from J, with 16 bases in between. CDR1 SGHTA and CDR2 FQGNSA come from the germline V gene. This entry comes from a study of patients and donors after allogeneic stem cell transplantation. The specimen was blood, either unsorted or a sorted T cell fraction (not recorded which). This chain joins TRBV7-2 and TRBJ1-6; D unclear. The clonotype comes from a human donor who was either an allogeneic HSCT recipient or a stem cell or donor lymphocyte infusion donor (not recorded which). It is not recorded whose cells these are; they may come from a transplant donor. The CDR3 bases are TGTGCCAGCAGCTTAGCTGGAGGATCCTATCAGTCACCCCTCCACTTT. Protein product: CASSLAGGSYQSPLHF.